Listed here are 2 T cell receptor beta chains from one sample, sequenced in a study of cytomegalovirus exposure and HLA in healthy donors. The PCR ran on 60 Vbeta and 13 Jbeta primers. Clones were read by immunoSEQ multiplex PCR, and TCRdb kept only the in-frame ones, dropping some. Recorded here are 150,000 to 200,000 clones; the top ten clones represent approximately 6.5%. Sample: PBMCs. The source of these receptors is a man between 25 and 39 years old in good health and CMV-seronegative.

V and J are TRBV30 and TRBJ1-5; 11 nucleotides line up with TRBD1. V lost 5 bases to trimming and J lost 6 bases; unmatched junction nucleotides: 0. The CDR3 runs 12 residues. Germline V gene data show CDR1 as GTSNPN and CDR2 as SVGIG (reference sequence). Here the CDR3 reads CAWGQGAQPQHF. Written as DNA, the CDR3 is TGTGCCTGGGGACAGGGGGCTCAGCCCCAGCATTTT.

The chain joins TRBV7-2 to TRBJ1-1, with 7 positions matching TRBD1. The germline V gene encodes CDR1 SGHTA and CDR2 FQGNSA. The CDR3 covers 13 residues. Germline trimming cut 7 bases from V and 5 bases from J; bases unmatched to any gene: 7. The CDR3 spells CASTLHRGTEAFF. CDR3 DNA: TGTGCCAGCACCCTTCACAGGGGTACTGAAGCTTTCTTT.